This T cell receptor (beta chain) was observed in a study of beta chain features in type 1 diabetes (dated by TCRdb to the late 2010s). Broadly, across the study: No differences in mean age, gender distribution, total cell number or subset yield were found between patients and healthy donors. Regulatory and stem cell-like memory subsets were isolated from only 8 patients and about eight healthy donors, whereas naive and central memory subsets came from all 30 or so donors. The study compared TCRB repertoires of sorted circulating CD4+ T cell subsets between recently diagnosed type 1 diabetes patients and matched healthy donors. A total of around 100 million sorted cells were examined across all samples, and RNA yield correlated strongly with the number of cells per subset. General conclusions and limits of the study: HLA sub-analyses involved small numbers of individuals, so any influence of HLA type on TCRB rearrangement remained unresolved. Sequencing cDNA rather than genomic DNA could over-represent highly expressing activated cells, although activation and CD3 levels did not differ between groups. Naive, central memory and regulatory TCRB repertoires appeared to be more alike among patients than among healthy donors. At VDJ recombination sites, patients with type 1 diabetes made fewer insertions and deleted more nucleotides, a pattern implying thymic rearrangement abnormalities. A moderate but significant shortening of TCRB CDR3 length was observed in type 1 diabetes patients in all four CD4+ subsets. Shorter templates might have been favored by PCR, but patient and control samples were amplified and corrected together, so both groups would have been affected equally by any skew.

The High Capacity cDNA Reverse Transcription Kit was used to reverse transcribe all of the isolated RNA, meaning that expressed TCRB transcripts were what got sequenced. Naive, central memory and regulatory T cell samples underwent deep immunoSEQ sequencing, averaging approximately 3.5 million total reads per sample. Sorted cells were lysed in RLT buffer, and RNA was extracted using DNase-treated RNeasy Micro or Mini kits according to cell number. To prevent cross-contamination, every cell subset was processed on its own, while patient and healthy donor samples were processed together. TCRB sequences were amplified from cDNA with the immunoSEQ multiplex PCR, producing 87-bp fragments spanning the CDR3 region. Sequencing of the amplicons was performed on the Illumina HiSeq platform. Per the source publication's procedure: PCR bias was corrected computationally using synthetic template baselines, and reads within Hamming distance 2 were collapsed, with unmergeable singletons discarded. By aligning reads against IMGT, V, D and J genes, CDR3 length, and insertions or deletions at six rearrangement sites were assigned. Within each subset, clonotype counts were normalized to the number of sorted cells before true diversity and Gini coefficients were calculated with the tcR R package. Repertoire sharing was quantified using the overlap coefficient calculated on TCRB nucleotide sequences. Drawn from immuneACCESS, this table holds only the in-frame rearrangements with V and J called that TCRdb kept. Clones are partly lost; checked studies trace under half to an unresolved V gene and leave the rest unexplained. The V and J calls and the clone size are those of that table, but D and trimming were determined from the DNA. Within this sample are some 130,000 clones, with approximately 10% of them counted one time only. The ten largest clones represent approximately 0.7% of the sample.

The germline V gene supplies CDR1 MDHEN and CDR2 SYDVKM. V loses 10 bases of germline sequence and J loses 2 bases, and the interval between the two ends is 15 bases. Inclusive of the bounding cysteine and phenylalanine, the CDR3 is 13 residues long. Only the CDR3 region is kept as DNA, spanning 39 bases read in frame from base 1. From each donor, a single peripheral blood sample of about 100 mL on average was drawn into heparinised tubes. A BD FACSAria II was used to sort naive, central memory, regulatory and stem cell-like memory CD4+ T cells with a panel that included CD45RO, CCR7, CD25, CD127, CD95 and CD27. A purity above 95% was achieved for all sorted populations. PBMCs were isolated right away by Lymphoprep density gradient centrifugation and were stained directly, without culture. To minimize batch effects, samples were stained and sorted in pairs, one healthy donor with one patient per experiment.

This clone has a handful of counts. This receptor's antigen is unknown. Base qualities are not provided; no much larger clone lies one nucleotide away. The TCR was taken from a man under 40 with type 1 diabetes. The specimen sequenced was central memory CD4+ T cells from blood. Recombination linked TRBV28 to TRBJ2-7; D gene: possibly TRBD1, on 6 matching bases. In nucleotides, the sequence is TGTGCCATAACTCCCACAGGGACCTACGAGCAGTACTTC. Its protein is CAITPTGTYEQYF.